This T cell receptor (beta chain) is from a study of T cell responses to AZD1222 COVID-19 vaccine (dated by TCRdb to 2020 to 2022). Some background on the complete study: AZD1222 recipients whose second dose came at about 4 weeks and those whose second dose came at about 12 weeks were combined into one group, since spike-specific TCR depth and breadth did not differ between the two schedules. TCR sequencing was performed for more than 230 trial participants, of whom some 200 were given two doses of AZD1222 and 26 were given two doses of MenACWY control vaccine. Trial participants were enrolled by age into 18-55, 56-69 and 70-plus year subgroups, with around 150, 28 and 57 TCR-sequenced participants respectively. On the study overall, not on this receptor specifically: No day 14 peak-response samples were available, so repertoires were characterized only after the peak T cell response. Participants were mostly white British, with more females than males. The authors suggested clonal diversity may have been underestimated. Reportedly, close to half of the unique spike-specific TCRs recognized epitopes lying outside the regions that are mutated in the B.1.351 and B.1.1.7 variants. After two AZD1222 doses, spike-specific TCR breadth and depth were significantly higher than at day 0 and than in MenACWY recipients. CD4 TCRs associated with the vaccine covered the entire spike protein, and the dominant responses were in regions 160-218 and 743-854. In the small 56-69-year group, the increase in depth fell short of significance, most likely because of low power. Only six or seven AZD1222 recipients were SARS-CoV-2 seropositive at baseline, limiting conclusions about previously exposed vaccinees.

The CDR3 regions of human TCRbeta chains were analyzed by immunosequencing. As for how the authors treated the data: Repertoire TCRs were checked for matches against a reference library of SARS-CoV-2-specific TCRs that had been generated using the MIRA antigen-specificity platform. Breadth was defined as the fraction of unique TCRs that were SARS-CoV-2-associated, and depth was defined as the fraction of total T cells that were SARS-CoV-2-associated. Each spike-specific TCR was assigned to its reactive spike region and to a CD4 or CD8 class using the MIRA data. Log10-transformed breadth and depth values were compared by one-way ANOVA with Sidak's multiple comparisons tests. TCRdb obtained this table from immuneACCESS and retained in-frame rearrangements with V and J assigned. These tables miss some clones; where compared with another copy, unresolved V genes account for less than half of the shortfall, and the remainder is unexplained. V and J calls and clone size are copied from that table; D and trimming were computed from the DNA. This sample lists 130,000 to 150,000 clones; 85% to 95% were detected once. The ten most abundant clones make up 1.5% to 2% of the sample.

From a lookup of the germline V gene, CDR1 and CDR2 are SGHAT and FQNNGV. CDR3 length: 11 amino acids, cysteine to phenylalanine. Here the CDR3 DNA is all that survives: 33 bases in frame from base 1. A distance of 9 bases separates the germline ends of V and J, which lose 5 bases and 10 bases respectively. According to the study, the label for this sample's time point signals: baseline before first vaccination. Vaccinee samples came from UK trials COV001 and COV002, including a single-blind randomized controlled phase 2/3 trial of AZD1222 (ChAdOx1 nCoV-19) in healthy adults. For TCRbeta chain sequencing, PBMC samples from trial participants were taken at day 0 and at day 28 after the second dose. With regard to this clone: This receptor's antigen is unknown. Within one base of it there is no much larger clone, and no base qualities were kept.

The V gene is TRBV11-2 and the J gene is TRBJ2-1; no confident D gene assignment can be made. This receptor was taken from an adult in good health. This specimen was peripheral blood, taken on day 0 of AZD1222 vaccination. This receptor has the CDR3 CASSALREQFF. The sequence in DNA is TGTGCCAGCAGCGCCCTCAGGGAGCAGTTCTTC.